This TCR beta chain came from a study of blood T cell repertoires in COVID-19. Study at large: Samples representing acute and convalescent COVID-19 were sourced from the United States, Italy and Spain. T cells, B-cell-depleted T cells, or PBMCs provided the cDNA or gDNA that served as material.

In the source study's methods: Reference gene primer amplification gave estimated nucleated cell counts. Sequencing was performed with immunoSEQ multiplex PCR; in TCRdb, only in-frame clones are kept and a portion is missing. V, J and clone size derive from that table, while D and trimming were established from the DNA sequence. The data hold 200,000 to 250,000 clones, with 80% observed a single time. Per the germline V gene, CDR1 is WNHNN and CDR2 is SYGVQD (reference sequence). CDR3 length equals 15 residues. V lost 2 bases and J lost 0, with 7 bases in between. V is TRBV10-1 and J is TRBJ2-2; TRBD1 might be the D (5 bases). The sequenced sample consisted of peripheral blood. The receptor's source is a woman between 65 and 79 years old with acute or convalescent COVID-19. For the CDR3, the DNA is TGCGCCAGCAGTGAGCAGGGTGCGAACACCGGGGAGCTGTTTTTT. The encoded protein is CASSEQGANTGELFF.